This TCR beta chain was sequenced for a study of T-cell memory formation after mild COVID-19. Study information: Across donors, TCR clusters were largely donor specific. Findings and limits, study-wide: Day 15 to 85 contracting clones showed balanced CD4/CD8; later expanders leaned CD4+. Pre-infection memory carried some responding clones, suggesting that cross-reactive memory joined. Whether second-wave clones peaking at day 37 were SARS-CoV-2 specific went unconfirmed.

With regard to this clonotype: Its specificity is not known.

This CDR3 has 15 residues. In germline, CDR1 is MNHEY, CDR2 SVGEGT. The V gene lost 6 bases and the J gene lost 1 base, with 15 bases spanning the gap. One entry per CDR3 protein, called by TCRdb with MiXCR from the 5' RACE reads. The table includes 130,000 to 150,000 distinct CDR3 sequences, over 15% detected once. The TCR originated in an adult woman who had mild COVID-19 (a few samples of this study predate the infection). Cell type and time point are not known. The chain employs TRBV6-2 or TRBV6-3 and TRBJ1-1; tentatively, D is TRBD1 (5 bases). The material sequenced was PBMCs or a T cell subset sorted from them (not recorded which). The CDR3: CASRIPGRRNTEAFF. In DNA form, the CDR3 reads TGTGCCAGCAGAATCCCGGGACGAAGGAACACTGAAGCTTTCTTT.